This T cell receptor beta chain was recorded in a study of blood T cell repertoires in COVID-19. At the level of the study: Specimens from acute and convalescent COVID-19 originated in the United States, Italy and Spain. Nucleic acid was either cDNA or gDNA, and it came from T cells, B-cell-depleted T cells, or PBMCs.

This CDR3 has 14 amino acids. CDR1 is SGHAT and CDR2 is FQDESV in the germline V gene (reference sequence). V was clipped by 4 bases and J by 6 bases, with 15 bases between them. Per the original data handling: From reference gene primer amplification, estimates of nucleated cell counts were derived. Sequenced by immunoSEQ multiplex PCR; TCRdb stores in-frame clones only, minus some. The DNA was the basis for D and trimming; V, J and clone size are from that table. The data show fewer than 350,000 clones, roughly 85% seen once. The receptor was derived from a human donor in a cohort sampled during active COVID-19. Sequencing input: peripheral blood. This chain connects TRBV11-1 to TRBJ1-2; a weak D match, TRBD1 (5 bases). The CDR3 sequence is CASSSKAGRNGYTF. The CDR3 DNA reads as TGTGCCAGCAGCTCAAAGGCAGGGAGGAATGGCTACACCTTC. The variable domain in full, completed from reference TRBV11-1 and TRBJ1-2, reads EAEVAQSPRYKITEKSQAVAFWCDPISGHATLYWYRQILGQGPELLVQFQDESVVDDSQLPKDRFSAERLKGVDSTLKIQPAELGDSAMYLCASSSKAGRNGYTFGSGTRLTVV.